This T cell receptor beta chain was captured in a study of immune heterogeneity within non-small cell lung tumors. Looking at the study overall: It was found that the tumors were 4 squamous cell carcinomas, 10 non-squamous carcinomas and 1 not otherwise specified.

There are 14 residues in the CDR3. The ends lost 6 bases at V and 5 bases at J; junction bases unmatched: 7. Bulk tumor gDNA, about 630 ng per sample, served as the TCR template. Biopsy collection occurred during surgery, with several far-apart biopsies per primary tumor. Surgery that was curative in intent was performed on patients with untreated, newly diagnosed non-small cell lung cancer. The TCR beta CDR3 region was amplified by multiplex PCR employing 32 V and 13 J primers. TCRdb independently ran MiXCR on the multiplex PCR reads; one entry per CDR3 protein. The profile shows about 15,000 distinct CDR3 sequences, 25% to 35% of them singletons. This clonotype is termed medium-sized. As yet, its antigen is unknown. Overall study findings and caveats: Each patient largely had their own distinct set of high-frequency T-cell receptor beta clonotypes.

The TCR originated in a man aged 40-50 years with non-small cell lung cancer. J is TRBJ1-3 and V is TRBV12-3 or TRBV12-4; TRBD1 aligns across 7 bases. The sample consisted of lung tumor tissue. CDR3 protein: CASSPQGTRNTIYF. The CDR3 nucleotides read TGTGCCAGCAGCCCACAGGGGACGCGAAACACCATATATTTT.